What follows is one TCR beta chain and its context. Germline V gene sequence: CDR1 LNHDA, CDR2 SQIVND (reference sequence). Trimming stripped 6 bases from V and 5 bases from J, with 10 bases between. The CDR3 extends over 13 amino acids. This specimen belongs to a study of blood T cell repertoires in COVID-19. About the study: Sources were T cells, B-cell-depleted T cells, or PBMCs; the material itself was cDNA or gDNA.

As processed by the authors: Reference gene primer amplification in the assay estimated nucleated cell counts. The data were produced by immunoSEQ multiplex PCR, yet TCRdb's version contains in-frame clones alone and is incomplete. From that table come the V and J calls and clone size; the DNA was used to work out D and trimming. The data contain 300,000 to 350,000 clones, approximately 86% of them singletons. V usage is TRBV19 and J usage is TRBJ2-2; a weak D match, TRBD2 (5 bases). What was sequenced was peripheral blood. The TCR sequence derives from a man aged 18 to 35 with active or convalescent COVID-19. CDR3 in amino acids: CASSPTGTGELFF. The CDR3 DNA reads TGTGCCAGTAGCCCGACGGGGACCGGGGAGCTGTTTTTT.